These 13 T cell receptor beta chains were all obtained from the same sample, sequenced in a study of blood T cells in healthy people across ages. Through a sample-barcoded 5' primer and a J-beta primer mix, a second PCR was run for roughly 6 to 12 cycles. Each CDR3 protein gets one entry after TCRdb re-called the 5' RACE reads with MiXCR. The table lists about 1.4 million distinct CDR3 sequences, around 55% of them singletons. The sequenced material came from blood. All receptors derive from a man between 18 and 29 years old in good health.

The CDR3 DNA sequence: TGTGCCAGCAGCTTGTTCCGGAGCTACGAGCAGTACTTC. Its protein product is CASSLFRSYEQYF. V is TRBV5-5 and J is TRBJ2-7; D uncertain. V lost 1 base and J lost 3, with 8 bases in between. This CDR3 is built from 13 residues. In germline, CDR1 is SGHKS, CDR2 YYEKEE (reference sequence).

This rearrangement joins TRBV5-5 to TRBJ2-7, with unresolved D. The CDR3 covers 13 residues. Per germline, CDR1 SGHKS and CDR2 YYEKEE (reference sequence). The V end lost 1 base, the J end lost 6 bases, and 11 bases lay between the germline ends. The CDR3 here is CASSLTLFPEQYF. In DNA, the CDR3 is TGTGCCAGCAGCTTGACACTCTTCCCCGAGCAGTACTTC. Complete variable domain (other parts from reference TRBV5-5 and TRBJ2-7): DAGVTQSPTHLIKTRGQQVTLRCSPISGHKSVSWYQQVLGQGPQFIFQYYEKEERGRGNFPDRFSARQFPNYSSELNVNALLLGDSALYLCASSLTLFPEQYFGPGTRLTVT.

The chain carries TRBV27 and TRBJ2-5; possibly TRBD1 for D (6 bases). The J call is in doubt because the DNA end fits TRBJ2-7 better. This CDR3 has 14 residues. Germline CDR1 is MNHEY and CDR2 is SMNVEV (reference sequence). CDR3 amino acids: CASSLSTGQNEQYF. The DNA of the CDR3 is TGTGCCAGCAGTTTATCGACCGGACAGAACGAGCAGTACTTC.

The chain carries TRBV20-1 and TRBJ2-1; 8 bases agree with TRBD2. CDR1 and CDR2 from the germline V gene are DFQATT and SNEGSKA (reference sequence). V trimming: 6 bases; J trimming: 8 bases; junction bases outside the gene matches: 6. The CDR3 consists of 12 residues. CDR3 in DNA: TGCAGTGCCACCGGGACTAGTCATGAGCAGTTCTTC. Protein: CSATGTSHEQFF.

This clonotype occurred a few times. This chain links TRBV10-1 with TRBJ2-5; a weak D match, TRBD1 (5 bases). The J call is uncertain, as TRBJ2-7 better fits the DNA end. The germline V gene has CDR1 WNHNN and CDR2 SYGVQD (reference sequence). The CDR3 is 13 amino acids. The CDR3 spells CASSAAGPYEQYF. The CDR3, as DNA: TGCGCCAGCAGTGCGGCAGGGCCCTACGAGCAGTACTTC.

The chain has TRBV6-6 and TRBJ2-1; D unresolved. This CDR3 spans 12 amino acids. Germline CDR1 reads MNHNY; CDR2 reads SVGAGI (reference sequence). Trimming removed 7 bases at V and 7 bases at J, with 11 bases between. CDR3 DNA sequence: TGTGCCAGCACCAACATTAATAATGAGCAGTTCTTC. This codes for CASTNINNEQFF.

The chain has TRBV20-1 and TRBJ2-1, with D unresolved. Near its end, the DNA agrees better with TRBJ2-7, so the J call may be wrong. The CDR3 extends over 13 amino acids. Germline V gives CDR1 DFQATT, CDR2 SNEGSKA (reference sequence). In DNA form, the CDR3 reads TGCAGTGCTAGAGATGACAATTCCTACGAGCAGTACTTC. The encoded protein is CSARDDNSYEQYF.

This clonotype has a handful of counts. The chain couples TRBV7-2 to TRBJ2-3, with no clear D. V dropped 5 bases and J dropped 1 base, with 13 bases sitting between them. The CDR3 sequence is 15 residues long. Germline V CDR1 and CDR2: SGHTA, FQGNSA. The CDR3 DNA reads TGTGCCAGCAGCCCGACGTTGTCCGGCACAGATACGCAGTATTTT. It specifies CASSPTLSGTDTQYF.

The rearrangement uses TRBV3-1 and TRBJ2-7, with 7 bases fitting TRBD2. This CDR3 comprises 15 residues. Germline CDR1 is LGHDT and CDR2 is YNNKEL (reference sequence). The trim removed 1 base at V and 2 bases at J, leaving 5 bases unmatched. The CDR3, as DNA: TGTGCCAGCAGCCAAGGGACTAGTCTCCCCTACGAGCAGTACTTC. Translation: CASSQGTSLPYEQYF.

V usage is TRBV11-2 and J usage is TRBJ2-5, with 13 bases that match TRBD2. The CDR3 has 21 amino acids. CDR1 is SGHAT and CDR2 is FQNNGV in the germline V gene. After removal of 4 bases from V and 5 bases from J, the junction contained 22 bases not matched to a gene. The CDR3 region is CASSSRQDRATSGRLIETQYF. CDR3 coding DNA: TGTGCCAGCAGCTCTCGACAGGATAGAGCGACTAGCGGGAGGCTCATTGAGACCCAGTACTTC. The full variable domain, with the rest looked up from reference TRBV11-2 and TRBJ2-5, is EAGVAQSPRYKIIEKRQSVAFWCNPISGHATLYWYQQILGQGPKLLIQFQNNGVVDDSQLPKDRFSAERLKGVDSTLKIQPAKLEDSAVYLCASSSRQDRATSGRLIETQYFGPGTRLLVL.

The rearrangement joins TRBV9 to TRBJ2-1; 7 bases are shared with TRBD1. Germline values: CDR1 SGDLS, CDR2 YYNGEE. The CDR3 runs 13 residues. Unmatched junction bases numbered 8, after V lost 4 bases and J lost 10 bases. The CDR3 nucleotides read TGTGCCAGCAGCCCCCGGGACAGCATAGAGCAGTTCTTC. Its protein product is CASSPRDSIEQFF.

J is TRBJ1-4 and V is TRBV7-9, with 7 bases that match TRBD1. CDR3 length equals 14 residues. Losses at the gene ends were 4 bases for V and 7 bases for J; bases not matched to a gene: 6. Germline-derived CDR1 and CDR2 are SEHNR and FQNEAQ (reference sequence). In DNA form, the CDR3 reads TGTGCCAGCAGCTCCGACAGGGTTTTTGAAAAACTGTTTTTT. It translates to CASSSDRVFEKLFF.

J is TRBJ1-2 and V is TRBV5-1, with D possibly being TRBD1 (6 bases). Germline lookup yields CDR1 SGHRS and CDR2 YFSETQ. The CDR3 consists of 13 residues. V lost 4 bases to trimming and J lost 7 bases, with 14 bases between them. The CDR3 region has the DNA TGCGCCAGCAGCCCGGACAGATCCCTTGGCTACACCTTC. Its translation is CASSPDRSLGYTF.